These T cell receptor beta chains were read from a single sample in a study of cytomegalovirus exposure and HLA in healthy donors. This table comes from immunoSEQ multiplex PCR, and its TCRdb copy is limited to in-frame clones, with some not included. Found here are around 110,000 clones, around 75% of them singletons; the top ten hold 1.6%. Sample: PBMCs. The receptor source for this set is a woman aged 18-29 years in good health and CMV-seronegative. CDR3s include the opening cysteine and the closing phenylalanine or tryptophan. A D gene is named only where the DNA matches it firmly. Not every row has a clone size; where given, it reads once, few, many or a size class.

size	V	D	J	CDR3	DNA
-	TRBV6-1	-	TRBJ2-7	CASRHSPAYEQYF	TGTGCCAGCAGGCACTCCCCCGCGTACGAGCAGTACTTC
-	TRBV25-1	TRBD1	TRBJ2-2	CASTGQGDTGELFF	TGTGCCAGCACCGGACAGGGTGACACCGGGGAGCTGTTTTTT
-	TRBV15	-	TRBJ1-1	CATSTLRGTEAFF	TGTGCCACCAGCACCCTTCGGGGAACTGAAGCTTTCTTT
-	TRBV30	-	TRBJ1-2	CAWGIGSYGYTF	TGTGCCTGGGGGATCGGGAGCTATGGCTACACCTTC
-	TRBV7-9	-	TRBJ1-3	CASSRSGRDGNTIYF	TGTGCCAGCAGCCGTTCGGGGAGGGATGGAAACACCATATATTTT
few	TRBV30	TRBD1	TRBJ1-5	CAWSGTGRRTQHF	TGTGCCTGGAGTGGGACAGGGAGAAGAACCCAGCATTTT
-	TRBV4-1	TRBD1	TRBJ1-4	CASSQIGGGDEKLFF	TGCGCCAGCAGCCAAATAGGGGGCGGTGATGAAAAACTGTTTTTT
-	TRBV15	-	TRBJ2-7	CATSPPRGSSYEQYF	TGTGCCACCAGCCCGCCACGGGGTTCCAGCTACGAGCAGTACTTC
once	TRBV6-7	TRBD2	TRBJ2-3	CASSYSLAGATDTQYF	TGTGCCAGCAGTTACTCCCTAGCGGGCGCTACAGATACGCAGTATTTT
once	TRBV19	TRBD1	TRBJ1-4	CASSVTGQDEKLFF	TGTGCCAGTAGTGTTACGGGACAGGATGAAAAACTGTTTTTT
few	TRBV27	TRBD2	TRBJ2-7	CASSEGLAGTYEQYF	TGTGCCAGCAGCGAGGGACTAGCGGGGACCTACGAGCAGTACTTC
once	TRBV10-3	TRBD1	TRBJ1-2	CAISESGQGVLGYGYTF	TGTGCCATCAGTGAGTCGGGACAGGGTGTCCTAGGCTATGGCTACACCTTC
once	TRBV7-6	-	TRBJ1-2	CASSLSQGHGYTF	TGTGCCAGCAGCTTGAGTCAGGGGCATGGCTACACCTTC
-	TRBV7-6	-	TRBJ2-2	CASSSSGPNTGELFF	TGTGCCAGCAGCTCCTCAGGGCCGAACACCGGGGAGCTGTTTTTT
-	TRBV5-6	-	TRBJ1-2	CASSSSGTNYGYTF	TGTGCCAGCAGCTCCTCGGGGACTAACTATGGCTACACCTTC
-	TRBV19	-	TRBJ1-1	CASSIGGATTEAFF	TGTGCCAGTAGTATCGGGGGGGCGACGACTGAAGCTTTCTTT
few	TRBV30	TRBD2	TRBJ2-5	CAWSVGTSGPGEETQYF	TGTGCCTGGAGTGTGGGGACTAGCGGCCCTGGGGAAGAGACCCAGTACTTC
-	TRBV7-6	TRBD1	TRBJ1-1	CASSNRTGMNTEAFF	TGTGCCAGCAGCAATCGGACAGGAATGAACACTGAAGCTTTCTTT
-	TRBV19	-	TRBJ2-3	CASSMGQGTDTQYF	TGTGCCAGTAGTATGGGCCAGGGCACAGATACGCAGTATTTT
-	TRBV15	-	TRBJ2-3	CATSSEPPGHRTDTQYF	TGTGCCACCAGCAGTGAACCCCCGGGACACAGGACAGATACGCAGTATTTT
-	TRBV5-8	-	TRBJ2-3	CASSSTKNHRASTDTQYF	TGTGCCAGCAGCTCCACAAAAAACCACAGGGCTAGCACAGATACGCAGTATTTT
-	TRBV14	TRBD1	TRBJ2-7	CASSQGPGTASYEQYF	TGTGCCAGCAGCCAGGGACCCGGGACAGCTTCCTACGAGCAGTACTTC
-	TRBV2	-	TRBJ1-2	CASSEGAYGYTF	TGTGCCAGCAGTGAGGGGGCTTATGGCTACACCTTC
-	TRBV28	TRBD1	TRBJ2-7	CASTLTGFSYEQYF	TGTGCCAGCACCCTGACAGGGTTCTCCTACGAGCAGTACTTC
-	TRBV4-1	TRBD2	TRBJ2-5	CASSRGGTHQETQYF	TGCGCCAGCAGCCGCGGGGGGACACACCAAGAGACCCAGTACTTC
-	TRBV6-6	-	TRBJ1-5	CASSSTQGLYGPQHF	TGTGCCAGCAGTTCCACACAGGGTCTGTACGGGCCCCAGCATTTT
-	TRBV2	-	TRBJ1-1	CASSPLSLRTEMNTEAFF	TGTGCCAGCAGTCCACTCTCTCTTAGGACAGAAATGAACACTGAAGCTTTCTTT
-	TRBV5-1	TRBD2	TRBJ2-3	CASSHLTSGGAGVASDTQYF	TGCGCCAGCAGCCACCTGACTAGCGGGGGGGCCGGAGTAGCCTCGGATACGCAGTATTTT